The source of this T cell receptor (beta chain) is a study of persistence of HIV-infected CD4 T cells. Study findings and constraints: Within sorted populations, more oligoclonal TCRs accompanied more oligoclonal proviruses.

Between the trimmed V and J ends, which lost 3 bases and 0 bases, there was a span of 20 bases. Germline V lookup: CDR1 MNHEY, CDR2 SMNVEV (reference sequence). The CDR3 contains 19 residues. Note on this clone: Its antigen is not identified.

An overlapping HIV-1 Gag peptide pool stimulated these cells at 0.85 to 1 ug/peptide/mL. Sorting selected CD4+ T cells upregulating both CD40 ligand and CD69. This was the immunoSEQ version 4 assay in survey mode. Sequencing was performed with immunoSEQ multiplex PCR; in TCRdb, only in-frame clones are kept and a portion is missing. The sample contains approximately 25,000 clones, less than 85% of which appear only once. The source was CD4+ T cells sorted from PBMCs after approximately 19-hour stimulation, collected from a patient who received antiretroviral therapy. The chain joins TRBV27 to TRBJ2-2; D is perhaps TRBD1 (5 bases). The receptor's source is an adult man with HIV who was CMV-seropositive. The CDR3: CASSFRAGPRATNTGELFF. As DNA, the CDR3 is TGTGCCAGCAGTTTTAGGGCAGGGCCTAGAGCAACGAACACCGGGGAGCTGTTTTTT.